This T cell receptor beta chain was observed in a study of blood T cell repertoires in COVID-19. Study summary: Samples taken during acute and convalescent COVID-19 were collected in the United States, Italy and Spain. T cells, B-cell-depleted T cells, or PBMCs supplied cDNA or gDNA.

V was pared by 7 bases and J by 3 bases, with 19 bases between. Germline values: CDR1 MDHEN, CDR2 SYDVKM. The CDR3 consists of 16 residues. Method: immunoSEQ multiplex PCR; TCRdb's copy keeps in-frame clones and lacks some. The data hold about 49,000 clones, with around 87% observed a single time. The chain combines TRBV28 with TRBJ1-5, with D possibly matching TRBD1 (5 bases). The TCR comes from a human donor in a cohort sampled during active COVID-19. The sample consisted of peripheral blood. CDR3 nucleotides: TGTGCCAGCACAACCACCAGGGTTGTCGCCAATCAGCCCCAGCATTTT. Its protein product is CASTTTRVVANQPQHF.